The 10 T cell receptor beta chains given below trace back to one sample, sequenced in a study of cytomegalovirus exposure and HLA in healthy donors (TCRdb year 2017). Preparation of the library involved the immunoSEQ multiplex PCR assay. The multiplex PCR relied on a mix of 60 forward primers for TCR Vbeta segments and 13 reverse primers for TCR Jbeta segments. TCRdb carries this immuneACCESS record with in-frame sequences only. Its versions omit some clonotypes, under half of them owing to an unresolved V gene in the studies checked, with the rest unexplained. The sample table records 65,000 to 90,000 clones; roughly 70% of these occur just once. Approximately 3% of the sample goes to the ten largest clones. Sequencing input: PBMCs. These receptors originate from a man aged 40-55 years in good health and CMV-seronegative.

The sample holds one count of this clone. The chain is built from TRBV9 and TRBJ1-5; 7 positions match TRBD1. This CDR3 spans 15 amino acids. V shed 4 bases and J 10 bases; nucleotides not matched to a gene: 14. Germline lookup yields CDR1 SGDLS and CDR2 YYNGEE. The CDR3 nucleotides read TGTGCCAGCAGCCCTTATTCGGGACAGATGTGTCCCCAGCATTTT. Its protein is CASSPYSGQMCPQHF.

This rearrangement joins TRBV2 to TRBJ2-2, with D unclear. This CDR3 is 15 amino acids long. The V end lost 1 base, the J end lost 1 base, and 7 bases lay between the germline ends. Germline V gene data show CDR1 as SNHLY and CDR2 as FYNNEI. The DNA of the CDR3 is TGTGCCAGCAGTGAAGGACGGGTGAACACCGGGGAGCTGTTTTTT. This gives the protein CASSEGRVNTGELFF.

This chain uses TRBV7-2 with TRBJ1-1; tentative D call: TRBD1 (5 bases). The CDR3 covers 10 residues. Between the trimmed V and J ends, which lost 5 bases and 14 bases, there was a span of 12 bases. The germline V gene has CDR1 SGHTA and CDR2 FQGNSA. This chain's CDR3 is CASSEDRAFF. The CDR3 bases are TGTGCCAGCAGCGAAGACAGAGCCTTCTTT.

The chain recombines TRBV7-9 with TRBJ2-5; D possibly corresponds to TRBD1 (7 bases). V was shortened by 4 bases and J by 4 bases, with 19 bases between the two germline ends. Germline CDR1 reads SEHNR; CDR2 reads FQNEAQ (reference sequence). This CDR3 has 16 amino acids. The CDR3 region is CASSSPSQGGRETQYF. CDR3 in DNA: TGTGCCAGCAGCTCTCCCTCCCAGGGGGGTAGAGAGACCCAGTACTTC.

The chain is built from TRBV2 and TRBJ2-3; D is perhaps TRBD1 (6 bases). The CDR3 has 15 amino acids. V was trimmed by 4 bases and J by 0 bases, leaving 11 bases between them. Germline CDR1 is SNHLY and CDR2 is FYNNEI. Here the CDR3 reads CASSVLGTSTDTQYF. The CDR3 DNA is TGTGCCAGCAGTGTATTGGGGACAAGCACAGATACGCAGTATTTT.

This sequence joins TRBV7-5 and TRBJ2-4; TRBD2, the table's D call, lacks a check against the DNA. TRBV7-5 is classified as a pseudogene. The CDR3 covers 19 residues. Here the CDR3 reads CVRSLRSANHDLAKNIQYF. The CDR3 DNA reads as TGTGTCAGAAGCTTAAGGAGCGCGAATCATGACCTAGCCAAAAACATTCAGTACTTC.

The V call is TRBV4-3, the J call TRBJ2-7; 7 nucleotides align to TRBD1. This CDR3 comprises 16 residues. Germline trimming cut 0 bases from V and 0 bases from J; bases unmatched to any gene: 5. The germline V gene encodes CDR1 LGHNA and CDR2 YSLEER. CDR3 nucleotide sequence: TGCGCCAGCAGCCAAGATGGGGACAGTTTCTCCTACGAGCAGTACTTC. Translated, it gives CASSQDGDSFSYEQYF.

This clone was seen only a few times. The chain is built from TRBV28 and TRBJ2-6; D ambiguous. Germline CDR1 and CDR2: MDHEN and SYDVKM. The CDR3 totals 16 residues. Trimming removed 2 bases from V and 0 bases from J, with 8 bases in between. CDR3 loop: CASSLAVSSGANVLTF. The CDR3 DNA reads as TGTGCCAGCAGTTTAGCGGTGAGCTCTGGGGCCAACGTCCTGACTTTC.

This chain links TRBV7-3 with TRBJ2-2; TRBD2 aligns across 12 bases. There are 15 residues in the CDR3. V lost 5 bases and J lost 7; bases outside the gene matches: 5. From germline, CDR1 is SGHTA and CDR2 FQGTGA. The CDR3 nucleotides are TGTGCCAGCAGCCTAGCGGGGGGGCAGATCGGGGAGCTGTTTTTT. Encoded protein: CASSLAGGQIGELFF.

The V gene is TRBV5-1, the J gene TRBJ1-6, with D maybe TRBD1 (5 bases). The V gene's germline CDR1 is SGHRS and CDR2 YFSETQ. The V end lost 0 bases, the J end lost 7 bases, and 14 bases lay between the germline ends. This CDR3 spans 16 amino acids. For the CDR3, the DNA is TGCGCCAGCAGCTTGGAAGGGGATGAGCTCAATTCACCCCTCCACTTT. It is translated as CASSLEGDELNSPLHF.